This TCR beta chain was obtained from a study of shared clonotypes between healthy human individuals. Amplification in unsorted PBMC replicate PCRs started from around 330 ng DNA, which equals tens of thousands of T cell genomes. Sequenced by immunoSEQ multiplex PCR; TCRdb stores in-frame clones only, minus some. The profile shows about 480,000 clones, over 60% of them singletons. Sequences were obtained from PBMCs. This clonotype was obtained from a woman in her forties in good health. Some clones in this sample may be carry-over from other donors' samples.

The CDR3 protein is CASSNIGFRGNTIYF. CDR3 coding DNA: TGTGCCAGCAGCAATATAGGGTTTCGTGGAAACACCATATATTTT. This rearrangement joins TRBV21-1 to TRBJ1-3. TRBV21-1 is a pseudogene. The CDR3 extends over 15 amino acids.